The next 7 T cell receptor beta chains were all read from a single sample in a study of beta chain features in type 1 diabetes. Study results and caveats: There was a moderate but significant shortening of TCRB CDR3s in all four CD4+ subsets of Type 1 diabetes patients.

No antigen has been assigned to these receptors. The investigators reverse transcribed all of the isolated RNA, so they sequenced expressed TCRB transcripts. Data came from immunoSEQ multiplex PCR; TCRdb stores just in-frame clones and leaves some out. Of approximately 140,000 clones listed, around 8.8% were seen once; the top ten hold approximately 0.7%. Sequencing input: central memory CD4+ T cells from blood. Source of these receptors: a man aged 25-45 years with type 1 diabetes.

Only a few counts were recorded for this clone. This sequence joins TRBV6-1 and TRBJ1-4, with 9 bases matching TRBD1. Germline V lookup: CDR1 MNHNS, CDR2 SASEGT. This CDR3 spans 17 amino acids. Germline trimming cut 3 bases from V and 0 bases from J; bases unmatched to any gene: 5. The CDR3 spells CASSDPGQGATNEKLFF. The CDR3 nucleotides read TGTGCCAGCAGTGACCCGGGACAGGGAGCAACTAATGAAAAACTGTTTTTT.

This chain links TRBV18 with TRBJ2-1; a possible D gene is TRBD2 (6 bases). Per the germline V gene, CDR1 is KGHSH and CDR2 is LQKENI. The ends were cut back, 2 bases at V and 8 bases at J, with 13 bases in the middle. The CDR3 has 14 residues. DNA for the CDR3: TGTGCCAGCTCACCAGCACTAGCCGTCGATGAGCAGTTCTTC. Protein: CASSPALAVDEQFF.

This clone has at least ten counts. This CDR3 is CATAGSTNSPLHF. The CDR3 DNA is TGTGCCACCGCAGGGTCCACGAATTCACCCCTCCACTTT. This chain links TRBV10-3 with TRBJ1-6; D perhaps matches TRBD1 (5 bases). CDR3 length equals 13 residues. CDR1 is ENHRY and CDR2 is SYGVKD in the germline V gene. Trimming pared 10 bases from V and 7 bases from J, leaving 14 bases between.

The J gene is TRBJ2-5, the V gene TRBV29-1, with D maybe TRBD2 (6 bases). The V end was cut by 4 bases, the J end by 2 bases, with 14 bases between. The CDR3 totals 14 residues. The V gene's germline CDR1 is SQVTM and CDR2 ANQGSEA. The CDR3 sequence: CSVVPGSGQETQYF. DNA for the CDR3: TGCAGCGTTGTCCCAGGTAGCGGACAAGAGACCCAGTACTTC.

This chain's CDR3 is CASSPTVEGSYEQYF. The CDR3, as DNA: TGTGCCAGCAGCCCCACCGTGGAGGGGTCCTACGAGCAGTACTTC. The chain uses TRBV11-2 and TRBJ2-7, with a tentative D call TRBD2 (6 bases). This CDR3 has 15 residues. Germline assignment: CDR1 SGHAT and CDR2 FQNNGV. V was clipped by 5 bases and J by 1 base, with 15 bases between them.

The rearrangement joins TRBV29-1 to TRBJ1-2; D is ambiguous. The CDR3 sequence is 14 residues long. Per germline, CDR1 SQVTM and CDR2 ANQGSEA. V was clipped by 7 bases and J by 4 bases, with 19 bases between them. The CDR3 spells CSARSFGSVYGYTF. The CDR3 DNA reads TGCAGCGCGAGGAGTTTCGGTTCTGTCTATGGCTACACCTTC.

The chain couples TRBV11-2 to TRBJ2-1; 8 bases are shared with TRBD2. CDR3 size: 16 residues. Trimming took 10 bases from V and 0 from J; bases not matched to a gene: 11. Germline CDR1 is SGHAT and CDR2 is FQNNGV. The CDR3 DNA reads TGTGCCACCCGGGGGTTAGCGGGGAACTCCTACAATGAGCAGTTCTTC. It translates to CATRGLAGNSYNEQFF. The full variable domain, completed using reference TRBV11-2 and TRBJ2-1, is EAGVAQSPRYKIIEKRQSVAFWCNPISGHATLYWYQQILGQGPKLLIQFQNNGVVDDSQLPKDRFSAERLKGVDSTLKIQPAKLEDSAVYLCATRGLAGNSYNEQFFGPGTRLTVL.